Below, one T cell receptor beta chain is given with its context. Its antigen is still unknown. V gave up 5 bases and J gave up 2 bases, with 18 bases separating them. The CDR3 has 16 amino acids. The germline V gene has CDR1 SEHNR and CDR2 FQNEAQ (reference sequence). The immunoSEQ assay was v3. TCRdb's copy holds only in-frame clones and misses some; the assay was immunoSEQ multiplex PCR. The top ten hold around 7.2% of the sample, which has about 25,000 clones, over 55% seen once. Specified time point: pre-treatment sample, taken before nivolumab and TIL therapy. The tumor samples were excised metastases, mostly pleural nodules or supraclavicular lymph nodes. Stage 4 NSCLC adults joined between October 2017 and January 2020. The data originate from a study of TIL therapy for anti-PD-1-resistant metastatic lung cancer. General observations from the study: The cohort had more treatment-naive, never-smoker and oncogene-addicted patients than typical. Compared with baseline intratumoral T cells, expanded TIL cultures were more clonal and less diverse (roughly 6.5% vs 31%). Many TIL product clones were absent from baseline tumor, suggesting clonal contraction.

The V gene is TRBV7-9, the J gene TRBJ2-5; tentatively, D is TRBD1 (6 bases). This sequence originates from a person aged 25 to 85 with non-small cell lung cancer. The material sequenced was tumor tissue, taken at baseline. In DNA form, the CDR3 reads TGTGCCAGCAGCAAGCCCTTTAGGGGGAGACAAGAGACCCAGTACTTC. As protein: CASSKPFRGRQETQYF.